Listed below are T cell receptor beta chains from one sample, sequenced in a study of blood T cell repertoires in COVID-19. Sequenced by immunoSEQ multiplex PCR; TCRdb stores in-frame clones only, minus some. The sample records roughly 230,000 clones, roughly 87% being singletons. The sample taken for sequencing was peripheral blood. Receptors originate from a woman aged 35 to 49 who had recovered from COVID-19. The CDR3 runs from the conserved cysteine through the conserved F or W. A D gene is named only where the DNA matches it firmly. Where a row states a size, it is once, few, many or the class of an expanded clone; other rows omit it.

abundance	v_gene	j_gene	d_gene	CDR3nt	CDR3aa
once	TRBV9	TRBJ2-5	TRBD2	TGTGCCAGCAGCGAGGGTAGCGGGAGCCCTCAAGAGACCCAGTACTTC	CASSEGSGSPQETQYF
.	TRBV7-9	TRBJ2-5	TRBD1	TGTGCCAGCAGCTCGACAGGGAAACAAGAGACCCAGTACTTC	CASSSTGKQETQYF
.	TRBV9	TRBJ2-3	.	TGTGCCAGCAGCGTAGTTGGGGTTTGGCGGGGAGGCACAGATACGCAGTATTTT	CASSVVGVWRGGTDTQYF
.	TRBV6-5	TRBJ1-1	.	TGTGCCAGCAGTTACAGCGGCGCTGAAGCTTTCTTT	CASSYSGAEAFF
.	TRBV3-1/TRBV3-2	TRBJ2-2	.	TGTGCCAGCAGCCAAAGACTAGCCGGGGAGCTGTTTTTT	CASSQRLAGELFF
.	TRBV6-4	TRBJ1-6	.	TGTGCCAGCAGTGCTACGACAAATTCACCCCTCCACTTT	CASSATTNSPLHF
.	TRBV11-3	TRBJ2-5	.	TGTGCCAGCAGCTTAGGGCAGAGACAGGAGACCCAGTACTTC	CASSLGQRQETQYF
.	TRBV7-2	TRBJ1-4	.	TGTGCCAGCAGCTTAGGGAGAGGTCGTGTGCTGTTTTTT	CASSLGRGRVLFF
.	TRBV27	TRBJ1-6	TRBD1	TGTGCCAGCAGACGACAGGGTAGCAATTCACCCCTCCACTTT	CASRRQGSNSPLHF
.	TRBV6-2/TRBV6-3	TRBJ1-2	TRBD1	TGTGCCAGCAGTTACCAACAGGGGGCCAATGGCTACACCTTC	CASSYQQGANGYTF
.	TRBV10-3	TRBJ1-2	TRBD1	TGTGCCATCAGTGGACAGGGAAATGGCTACACCTTC	CAISGQGNGYTF
once	TRBV7-9	TRBJ2-7	.	TGTGCCAGCAGCTTCGCGGGCTCTGGAGAGCAGTACTTC	CASSFAGSGEQYF
.	TRBV5-1	TRBJ2-2	.	TGCGCCAGCCATCGGGAGACCGGGGAGCTGTTTTTT	CASHRETGELFF
.	TRBV11-2	TRBJ2-7	.	TGTGCCAGCAGCTTTGGGGAGGCCGAGCAGTACTTC	CASSFGEAEQYF
.	TRBV18	TRBJ2-1	TRBD1	TGTGCCAGCTCAAAAATGCCGGGACAGGGGCTGGATGAGCAGTTCTTC	CASSKMPGQGLDEQFF
.	TRBV27	TRBJ2-3	.	TGTGCCAGCAGTTTTCGTAGCACAGATACGCAGTATTTT	CASSFRSTDTQYF
.	TRBV10-2	TRBJ2-7	TRBD2	TGCGCCGCCGCCGGGACTAGCAGCGGCGAGCAGTACTTC	CAAAGTSSGEQYF
.	TRBV19	TRBJ1-3	TRBD1	TGTGCCAGTAGTATCCCCCCGACAGGGGTCACTGGAAACACCATATATTTT	CASSIPPTGVTGNTIYF
.	TRBV25-1	TRBJ1-6	.	TGTGCCAGCACCAGTTTACATAATTCACCCCTCCACTTT	CASTSLHNSPLHF
.	TRBV7-2	TRBJ2-3	TRBD2	TGTGCCAGCAGCTTAGGACTAGCGGGAGGGAGTGGAGGCACAGATACGCAGTATTTT	CASSLGLAGGSGGTDTQYF
once	TRBV18	TRBJ1-3	.	TGTGCCAGCTCACCACAGGGAGGAGGAAACACCATATATTTT	CASSPQGGGNTIYF
.	TRBV6-1	TRBJ1-1	.	TGTGCCAGCAGTGAGGCCAAAGTCGGGGCTTTCTTT	CASSEAKVGAFF
once	TRBV7-9	TRBJ1-2	TRBD1	TGTGCCAGCAGCCGGGACAGGGCCTATGGCTACACCTTC	CASSRDRAYGYTF
few	TRBV5-1	TRBJ1-1	TRBD1	TGCGCCAGCAGCGCTAGGACAGGCCTGAACACTGAAGCTTTCTTT	CASSARTGLNTEAFF
.	TRBV7-9	TRBJ1-1	.	TGTGCCAGCAGCCCCGGGGGGGCGGGAAACACTGAAGCTTTCTTT	CASSPGGAGNTEAFF
.	TRBV6-2/TRBV6-3	TRBJ1-5	.	TGTGCCAGCAGTTACGCTGGGACAATCAATCAGCCCCAGCATTTT	CASSYAGTINQPQHF
once	TRBV19	TRBJ2-1	.	TGTGCCAGTAGTATTTCCCGGGGTGAGCAGTTCTTC	CASSISRGEQFF
.	TRBV6-5	TRBJ2-7	.	TGTGCCAGCAGTCCCCGGACAGATCCCTACGAGCAGTACTTC	CASSPRTDPYEQYF
.	TRBV6-6	TRBJ2-3	TRBD2	TGTGCCAGCGGACTAGCGGGGCTTGGGGGAGATACGCAGTATTTT	CASGLAGLGGDTQYF
.	TRBV5-1	TRBJ1-2	.	TGCGCCAGCAGCTTGGGGCCCCAGGGTAACTATGGCTACACCTTC	CASSLGPQGNYGYTF
.	TRBV7-9	TRBJ1-1	TRBD1	TGTGCCAGCAGCGTCGCCCCCCCAGGGGGAAGTGAAGCTTTCTTT	CASSVAPPGGSEAFF
.	TRBV28	TRBJ2-7	TRBD1	TGTGCCAGCAGACATACCGGGACAGGGGGTACCTACGAGCAGTACTTC	CASRHTGTGGTYEQYF
.	TRBV7-6	TRBJ1-5	.	TGTGCCAGCAGCTTAGGGGCGGGGGGCAGCAATCAGCCCCAGCATTTT	CASSLGAGGSNQPQHF
.	TRBV5-6	TRBJ2-1	.	TGTGCCAGCAGCTTGCAGGGCAATGAGCAGTTCTTC	CASSLQGNEQFF
.	TRBV28	TRBJ1-4	.	TGTGCCAGCAGTCTTCGGGACACTACCTTGGCTACTAATGAAAAACTGTTTTTT	CASSLRDTTLATNEKLFF
.	TRBV2	TRBJ2-7	TRBD1	TGTGCCAGCAGTAGTCCGGGACAGGGGGCCTACGAGCAGTACTTC	CASSSPGQGAYEQYF
.	TRBV27	TRBJ2-7	TRBD1	TGTGCCAGCAGTTTCGGACAGGGTTTTTACGAGCAGTACTTC	CASSFGQGFYEQYF
.	TRBV24-1	TRBJ2-6	TRBD1	TGTGCCACCAGTCTGACAGGGATCAACGTCCTGACTTTC	CATSLTGINVLTF
.	TRBV7-2	TRBJ2-5	.	TGTGCCAGCAGCTTAGGGTGGAGGCCGCAAGAGACCCAGTACTTC	CASSLGWRPQETQYF
.	TRBV7-2	TRBJ1-2	TRBD1	TGTGCCAGCAGCTTATCCGGGACAGCCACGGGTGGCTACACCTTC	CASSLSGTATGGYTF